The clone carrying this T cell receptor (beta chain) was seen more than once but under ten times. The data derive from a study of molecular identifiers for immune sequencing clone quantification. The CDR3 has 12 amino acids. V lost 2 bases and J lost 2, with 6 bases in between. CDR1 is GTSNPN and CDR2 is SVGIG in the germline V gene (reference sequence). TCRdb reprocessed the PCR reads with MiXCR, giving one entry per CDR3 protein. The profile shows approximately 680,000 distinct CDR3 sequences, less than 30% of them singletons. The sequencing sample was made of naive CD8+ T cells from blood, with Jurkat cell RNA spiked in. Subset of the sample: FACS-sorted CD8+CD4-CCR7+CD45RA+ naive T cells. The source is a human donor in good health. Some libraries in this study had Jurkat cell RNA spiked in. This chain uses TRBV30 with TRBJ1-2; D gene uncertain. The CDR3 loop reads CAWSYQNYGYTF. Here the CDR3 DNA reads TGTGCCTGGAGTTATCAGAACTATGGCTACACCTTC.